This entry features one TCR beta chain sequence. Its antigen is currently not known. No base qualities exist here, and no much larger clone lies one base off it. The library was produced with the immunoSEQ multiplex PCR assay. What TCRdb holds here is the immuneACCESS table cut down to in-frame rearrangements. Part of the clones is not present; checked against another copy, under half of the missing clones reflect an unresolved V gene, and the others are unexplained. This sample holds about 75,000 clones; about nine tenths were observed only once. The ten biggest clones cover over 4% of the sample. The record originates from a study of technical replicates of blood from several donors (dated by TCRdb to about 2017). The CDR3, from cysteine to phenylalanine, totals 15 residues. The only DNA kept is the CDR3, 45 bases in frame from the first base. V was cut back by 2 bases and J by 4 bases, leaving a gap of 12 bases between them. CDR1 and CDR2 were assigned from the germline V gene as SGHDT and YYEEEE.

This sequence originates from a human donor in good health. Some clones in this sample may be carry-over from other donors' samples. The chain joins TRBV5-6 to TRBJ2-2; D gene: possibly TRBD1, on 7 matching bases. Sequencing input: PBMCs. The nucleotides read TGTGCCAGCAGCTTTTCAGGGGGGACCACCGGGGAGCTGTTTTTT. This sequence encodes CASSFSGGTTGELFF. This CDR3, with the reference TRBV5-6 and TRBJ2-2 proteins standing in past its ends, gives the full variable domain DAGVTQSPTHLIKTRGQQVTLRCSPKSGHDTVSWYQQALGQGPQFIFQYYEEEERQRGNFPDRFSGHQFPNYSSELNVNALLLGDSALYLCASSFSGGTTGELFFGEGSRLTVL.